The 6 T cell receptor beta chains in this list originate from one sample, sequenced in a study of control samples from healthy donors and cancer patients. Using immunoSEQ multiplex PCR, the repertoire was profiled, and TCRdb retains in-frame clones only, with some absent. Among 40,000 to 60,000 clones, about nine tenths were seen once, and the ten largest hold under 45%. Material: PBMCs. The source is a man aged 45-60 years with head and neck cancer.

J is TRBJ1-2 and V is TRBV6-5, with 7 bases lining up with TRBD1. The V and J ends lost 5 bases and 1 base, in that order; junction bases with no gene match: 4. This CDR3 region has 14 residues. CDR1 is MNHEY and CDR2 is SVGAGI in the germline V gene. The CDR3 loop reads CASSTGALNYGYTF. CDR3 DNA sequence: TGTGCCAGCAGTACAGGGGCTCTTAACTATGGCTACACCTTC.

The chain employs TRBV6-1 and TRBJ1-1; 9 bases align to TRBD1. The CDR3 is made up of 20 amino acids. CDR1 is MNHNS and CDR2 is SASEGT in the germline V gene. V lost 1 base, J lost 1 base, and 16 bases stayed unmatched. This chain's CDR3 is CASSEEGGRGQGLGNTEAFF. As DNA, the CDR3 is TGTGCCAGCAGTGAAGAAGGCGGGCGGGGACAGGGCCTAGGGAACACTGAAGCTTTCTTT.

V gene TRBV27 combines with J gene TRBJ2-3; the match to TRBD2 covers 9 bases. V lost 3 bases to trimming and J lost 4 bases; unmatched junction nucleotides: 8. CDR1 is MNHEY, CDR2 SMNVEV, per germline (reference sequence). CDR3 length: 16 residues. The CDR3 protein is CASSFRWTSEADTQYF. The CDR3 DNA follows: TGTGCCAGCAGTTTTCGCTGGACTAGCGAAGCAGATACGCAGTATTTT.

CDR3 loop: CSVRVPLTEATEAFF. DNA of the CDR3: TGCAGCGTCCGGGTTCCCCTGACAGAGGCCACTGAAGCTTTCTTT. The chain links TRBV29-1 to TRBJ1-1, with D possibly being TRBD1 (5 bases). V lost 6 bases to trimming and J lost 4 bases, with 21 bases between them. The germline gives CDR1 SQVTM, CDR2 ANQGSEA. CDR3 length equals 15 residues.

The chain couples TRBV3-1 (or the pseudogene TRBV3-2) to TRBJ1-5, with D perhaps matching TRBD1 (5 bases). The V and J ends lost 5 bases and 1 base respectively, with 9 bases between them. Germline-derived CDR1 and CDR2 are LGHDT and YNNKEL (reference sequence). The CDR3 is 14 amino acids. In DNA, the CDR3 is TGTGCCAGCAGCGTCCGGGACAGCAATCAGCCCCAGCATTTT. This translates into CASSVRDSNQPQHF.

The V call is TRBV19, the J call TRBJ1-5, with D maybe TRBD1 (5 bases). Germline V CDR1 and CDR2: LNHDA, SQIVND (reference sequence). The length of the CDR3 is 15 residues. Trimming pared 5 bases from V and 3 bases from J, leaving 14 bases between. The CDR3 sequence: CASSPEGRNNQPQHF. DNA for the CDR3: TGTGCCAGTAGTCCCGAGGGACGGAACAATCAGCCCCAGCATTTT.